The entry below describes one T cell receptor (beta chain). Its target is unknown. The entry originates in a study of T cell repertoires in cytomegalovirus infection. Turning to the study itself: TCR beta signatures that were public indicated CMV infection and matching HLA type. General study results and limits: People with CMV and the relevant HLA were identified by cumulative public TCR beta family frequency. Dominating the ex vivo response were TCR beta clonotypes that were CMV-specific and HLA-C-restricted.

The CDR3 runs 15 residues. V was clipped by 6 bases and J by 7 bases; unmatched bases: 9. From germline, CDR1 is SGHTA and CDR2 FQGNSA. TCRdb re-called the reads through MiXCR, storing one row per CDR3 protein. The table records 250,000 to 350,000 distinct CDR3 sequences, roughly 24% of them present only once. The sequencing input was PBMCs. The sequence came from a human donor in good health (CMV status not recorded). Some clones in this sample may be carry-over from other donors' samples. V is TRBV7-2 and J is TRBJ1-6, with TRBD1 matching over 7 bases. CDR3 bases: TGTGCCAGCAGACAGCCTCAGGGGGGGAATTCACCCCTCCACTTT. Translation: CASRQPQGGNSPLHF. The full variable domain, in which reference TRBV7-2 and TRBJ1-6 provide the parts outside the CDR3, is GAGVSQSPSNKVTEKGKDVELRCDPISGHTALYWYRQSLGQGLEFLIYFQGNSAPDKSGLPSDRFSAERTGGSVSTLTIQRTQQEDSAVYLCASRQPQGGNSPLHFGNGTRLTVT.